Listed below are T cell receptor beta chains from one sample, sequenced in a study of T cell responses to AZD1222 COVID-19 vaccine. Assay: immunoSEQ multiplex PCR; the TCRdb copy retains only in-frame clones and omits some. The data contain about 110,000 clones, 82% of them singletons. This specimen consisted of peripheral blood, obtained on day 0 of AZD1222 vaccination. Receptor source: an adult in good health. Both conserved end residues are part of each CDR3. Fields, in order: V gene, J gene, clone size, D gene, CDR3 protein, CDR3 DNA. D genes are given only for firm matches. A row's size may be missing; if present it is once, few, many or a size class.

V gene: TRBV5-1
J gene: TRBJ1-1
clone size: NA
D gene: NA
CDR3 protein: CASSLDRMNTEAFF
CDR3 DNA: TGCGCCAGCAGCTTGGACAGGATGAACACTGAAGCTTTCTTT

V gene: TRBV12-5
J gene: TRBJ2-6
clone size: NA
D gene: NA
CDR3 protein: CASLPSGANVLTF
CDR3 DNA: TGTGCTAGTCTCCCCTCTGGGGCCAACGTCCTGACTTTC

V gene: TRBV7-2
J gene: TRBJ1-2
clone size: NA
D gene: NA
CDR3 protein: CASSTGYGYTF
CDR3 DNA: TGTGCCAGCAGCACAGGCTATGGCTACACCTTC

V gene: TRBV29-1
J gene: TRBJ1-1
clone size: NA
D gene: NA
CDR3 protein: CSVEEQGDRGTEAFF
CDR3 DNA: TGCAGCGTTGAAGAACAGGGAGATCGTGGCACTGAAGCTTTCTTT

V gene: TRBV7-9
J gene: TRBJ1-2
clone size: NA
D gene: NA
CDR3 protein: CASSLDGFRGKTNYGYTF
CDR3 DNA: TGTGCCAGCAGCTTAGATGGTTTTCGGGGGAAGACTAACTATGGCTACACCTTC

V gene: TRBV4-3
J gene: TRBJ1-2
clone size: NA
D gene: NA
CDR3 protein: CASSQIARPGPNYGYTF
CDR3 DNA: TGCGCCAGCAGCCAAATCGCCAGACCCGGGCCTAACTATGGCTACACCTTC

V gene: TRBV12-3/TRBV12-4
J gene: TRBJ1-5
clone size: few
D gene: NA
CDR3 protein: CASSSGNNQPQHF
CDR3 DNA: TGTGCCAGCAGTTCAGGGAACAATCAGCCCCAGCATTTT

V gene: TRBV2
J gene: TRBJ2-1
clone size: NA
D gene: TRBD1
CDR3 protein: CASRGGQGWSQGSRSSYNEQFF
CDR3 DNA: TGTGCCAGCAGGGGTGGACAGGGCTGGTCCCAAGGGTCAAGGAGCTCCTACAATGAGCAGTTCTTC

V gene: TRBV5-1
J gene: TRBJ1-5
clone size: NA
D gene: NA
CDR3 protein: CASSLEGGHSNQPQHF
CDR3 DNA: TGCGCCAGCAGCTTGGAGGGCGGACATAGCAATCAGCCCCAGCATTTT

V gene: TRBV7-2
J gene: TRBJ1-5
clone size: NA
D gene: NA
CDR3 protein: CASSLGVLNQPQHF
CDR3 DNA: TGTGCCAGCAGCTTAGGTGTCCTTAATCAGCCCCAGCATTTT

V gene: TRBV6-2/TRBV6-3
J gene: TRBJ2-1
clone size: once
D gene: NA
CDR3 protein: CASSYSVSGLNEQFF
CDR3 DNA: TGTGCCAGCAGTTACTCAGTATCTGGGTTGAATGAGCAGTTCTTC

V gene: TRBV29-1
J gene: TRBJ2-5
clone size: once
D gene: NA
CDR3 protein: CSVATYQETQYF
CDR3 DNA: TGCAGCGTTGCCACCTACCAAGAGACCCAGTACTTC

V gene: TRBV10-2
J gene: TRBJ1-2
clone size: few
D gene: NA
CDR3 protein: CASKGSRLDGYTF
CDR3 DNA: TGCGCCAGCAAGGGCAGCCGCCTGGATGGCTACACCTTC

V gene: TRBV9
J gene: TRBJ2-3
clone size: NA
D gene: NA
CDR3 protein: CASSRTPSTDTQYF
CDR3 DNA: TGTGCCAGCAGCCGGACCCCTAGCACAGATACGCAGTATTTT

V gene: TRBV7-9
J gene: TRBJ1-3
clone size: NA
D gene: NA
CDR3 protein: CASRQNSGNTIYF
CDR3 DNA: TGTGCCAGCAGGCAAAACTCTGGAAACACCATATATTTT

V gene: TRBV5-1
J gene: TRBJ2-7
clone size: NA
D gene: NA
CDR3 protein: CASSLSLGGYEQYF
CDR3 DNA: TGCGCCAGCAGCTTGAGTCTGGGCGGGTACGAGCAGTACTTC

V gene: TRBV3-1/TRBV3-2
J gene: TRBJ1-1
clone size: once
D gene: TRBD1
CDR3 protein: CASSLDRVWNTEAFF
CDR3 DNA: TGTGCCAGCAGCCTTGACAGGGTTTGGAACACTGAAGCTTTCTTT

V gene: TRBV19
J gene: TRBJ2-3
clone size: NA
D gene: NA
CDR3 protein: CASSMGASPTSTDTQYF
CDR3 DNA: TGTGCCAGTAGTATGGGGGCTTCACCTACTAGCACAGATACGCAGTATTTT

V gene: TRBV9
J gene: TRBJ1-2
clone size: NA
D gene: NA
CDR3 protein: CASSVDVVPANYGYTF
CDR3 DNA: TGTGCCAGCAGCGTAGATGTGGTCCCAGCTAACTATGGCTACACCTTC

V gene: TRBV6-2/TRBV6-3
J gene: TRBJ1-2
clone size: NA
D gene: NA
CDR3 protein: CASSYSGNSYTF
CDR3 DNA: TGTGCCAGCAGTTACTCAGGGAACAGCTACACCTTC

V gene: TRBV27
J gene: TRBJ1-1
clone size: NA
D gene: NA
CDR3 protein: CASRRRQGSNTEAFF
CDR3 DNA: TGTGCCAGCAGGCGGAGACAAGGGTCGAACACTGAAGCTTTCTTT

V gene: TRBV6-5
J gene: TRBJ1-1
clone size: once
D gene: NA
CDR3 protein: CASSPSGRNTEAFF
CDR3 DNA: TGTGCCAGCAGTCCCTCAGGAAGGAACACTGAAGCTTTCTTT

V gene: TRBV5-4
J gene: TRBJ2-3
clone size: NA
D gene: TRBD1
CDR3 protein: CASSFDRGLVSDTQYF
CDR3 DNA: TGTGCCAGCAGCTTCGACAGGGGATTGGTATCAGATACGCAGTATTTT

V gene: TRBV18
J gene: TRBJ1-1
clone size: NA
D gene: NA
CDR3 protein: CASSPGTENTEAFF
CDR3 DNA: TGTGCCAGCTCCCCAGGGACCGAGAACACTGAAGCTTTCTTT

V gene: TRBV12-3/TRBV12-4
J gene: TRBJ2-5
clone size: NA
D gene: TRBD2
CDR3 protein: CASRPSGGETQYF
CDR3 DNA: TGTGCCAGCAGACCTTCGGGGGGAGAGACCCAGTACTTC

V gene: TRBV9
J gene: TRBJ1-2
clone size: NA
D gene: TRBD1
CDR3 protein: CASSGQGRFGGYTF
CDR3 DNA: TGTGCCAGCAGCGGACAGGGGAGGTTCGGTGGCTACACCTTC

V gene: TRBV18
J gene: TRBJ1-1
clone size: NA
D gene: NA
CDR3 protein: CASSQRLIGDRRVMNTEAFF
CDR3 DNA: TGTGCCAGCTCTCAAAGACTTATTGGTGACCGAAGAGTAATGAACACTGAAGCTTTCTTT

V gene: TRBV5-6
J gene: TRBJ1-5
clone size: NA
D gene: NA
CDR3 protein: CASSMMGGAGNQPQHF
CDR3 DNA: TGTGCCAGCAGCATGATGGGGGGCGCGGGCAATCAGCCCCAGCATTTT

V gene: TRBV2
J gene: TRBJ2-7
clone size: NA
D gene: NA
CDR3 protein: CASSEGQTEQYF
CDR3 DNA: TGTGCCAGCAGTGAAGGACAGACCGAGCAGTACTTC

V gene: TRBV10-2
J gene: TRBJ1-2
clone size: once
D gene: NA
CDR3 protein: CASSLKIGYGYTF
CDR3 DNA: TGCGCCAGCAGCCTTAAGATCGGTTATGGCTACACCTTC

V gene: TRBV6-2/TRBV6-3
J gene: TRBJ1-5
clone size: NA
D gene: NA
CDR3 protein: CASSYSLGGPNQPQHF
CDR3 DNA: TGTGCCAGCAGTTACTCTCTCGGGGGGCCTAATCAGCCCCAGCATTTT

V gene: TRBV6-1
J gene: TRBJ2-7
clone size: NA
D gene: NA
CDR3 protein: CASSEWSENYEQYF
CDR3 DNA: TGTGCCAGCAGTGAATGGTCGGAAAACTACGAGCAGTACTTC

V gene: TRBV9
J gene: TRBJ2-1
clone size: NA
D gene: TRBD2
CDR3 protein: CASSVDPAGVYNEQFF
CDR3 DNA: TGTGCCAGCAGCGTAGACCCAGCGGGGGTTTACAATGAGCAGTTCTTC

V gene: TRBV7-9
J gene: TRBJ2-5
clone size: NA
D gene: NA
CDR3 protein: CASSPGTPNQGETQYF
CDR3 DNA: TGTGCCAGCAGCCCGGGAACACCCAACCAAGGAGAGACCCAGTACTTC

V gene: TRBV19
J gene: TRBJ1-1
clone size: NA
D gene: NA
CDR3 protein: CASMRADLYHEAFF
CDR3 DNA: TGTGCCAGTATGAGGGCAGACCTCTACCATGAAGCTTTCTTT

V gene: TRBV6-5
J gene: TRBJ1-5
clone size: few
D gene: TRBD1
CDR3 protein: CASRRTGGNQPQHF
CDR3 DNA: TGTGCCAGCAGAAGAACAGGGGGGAATCAGCCCCAGCATTTT

V gene: TRBV11-2
J gene: TRBJ2-7
clone size: NA
D gene: TRBD1
CDR3 protein: CASSPNNRDRGTYEQYF
CDR3 DNA: TGTGCCAGCAGCCCGAACAATCGGGACAGGGGAACCTACGAGCAGTACTTC

V gene: TRBV4-3
J gene: TRBJ1-1
clone size: NA
D gene: NA
CDR3 protein: CASSQGRGSREAFF
CDR3 DNA: TGCGCCAGCAGCCAAGGGCGCGGTTCCAGGGAAGCTTTCTTT

V gene: TRBV7-3
J gene: TRBJ1-1
clone size: once
D gene: NA
CDR3 protein: CASSPAGGKNTEAFF
CDR3 DNA: TGTGCCAGCAGCCCGGCGGGAGGGAAGAACACTGAAGCTTTCTTT

V gene: TRBV25-1
J gene: TRBJ2-7
clone size: NA
D gene: NA
CDR3 protein: CASSEGRVGYEQYF
CDR3 DNA: TGTGCCAGCAGTGAGGGTCGGGTTGGCTACGAGCAGTACTTC

V gene: TRBV20-1
J gene: TRBJ2-1
clone size: once
D gene: NA
CDR3 protein: CSASPGRGARYNEQFF
CDR3 DNA: TGCAGTGCTAGTCCTGGAAGGGGGGCGAGGTACAATGAGCAGTTCTTC

V gene: TRBV5-4
J gene: TRBJ1-2
clone size: NA
D gene: TRBD1
CDR3 protein: CASSFRTGSRYGYTF
CDR3 DNA: TGTGCCAGCAGCTTTCGGACAGGGTCCCGCTATGGCTACACCTTC

V gene: TRBV6-6
J gene: TRBJ1-2
clone size: NA
D gene: NA
CDR3 protein: CASSYRQANYGYTF
CDR3 DNA: TGTGCCAGCAGTTACAGACAGGCGAACTATGGCTACACCTTC